This T cell receptor beta chain was observed in a study of cytomegalovirus exposure and HLA in healthy donors. This clone was counted once. PCR involved 60 Vbeta and 13 Jbeta primers. Some clones are missing from TCRdb's copy, which holds only in-frame ones; the method was immunoSEQ multiplex PCR. The table has about 160,000 clones, around 79% seen once. Trimming took 5 bases from V and 4 from J, leaving 12 bases between them. The CDR3 extends over 14 amino acids. CDR1 MDHEN and CDR2 SYDVKM come from the germline V gene. Source material: PBMCs. The V call is TRBV28, the J call TRBJ1-3, with a weak D call TRBD1 (5 bases). This receptor was identified in a female donor in good health and CMV-seronegative. The CDR3 DNA reads TGTGCCAGCAGTGGAGGGACTTTGGGAAACACCATATATTTT. This codes for CASSGGTLGNTIYF. Complete variable domain (other parts from reference TRBV28 and TRBJ1-3): DVKVTQSSRYLVKRTGEKVFLECVQDMDHENMFWYRQDPGLGLRLIYFSYDVKMKEKGDIPEGYSVSREKKERFSLILESASTNQTSMYLCASSGGTLGNTIYFGEGSWLTVV.